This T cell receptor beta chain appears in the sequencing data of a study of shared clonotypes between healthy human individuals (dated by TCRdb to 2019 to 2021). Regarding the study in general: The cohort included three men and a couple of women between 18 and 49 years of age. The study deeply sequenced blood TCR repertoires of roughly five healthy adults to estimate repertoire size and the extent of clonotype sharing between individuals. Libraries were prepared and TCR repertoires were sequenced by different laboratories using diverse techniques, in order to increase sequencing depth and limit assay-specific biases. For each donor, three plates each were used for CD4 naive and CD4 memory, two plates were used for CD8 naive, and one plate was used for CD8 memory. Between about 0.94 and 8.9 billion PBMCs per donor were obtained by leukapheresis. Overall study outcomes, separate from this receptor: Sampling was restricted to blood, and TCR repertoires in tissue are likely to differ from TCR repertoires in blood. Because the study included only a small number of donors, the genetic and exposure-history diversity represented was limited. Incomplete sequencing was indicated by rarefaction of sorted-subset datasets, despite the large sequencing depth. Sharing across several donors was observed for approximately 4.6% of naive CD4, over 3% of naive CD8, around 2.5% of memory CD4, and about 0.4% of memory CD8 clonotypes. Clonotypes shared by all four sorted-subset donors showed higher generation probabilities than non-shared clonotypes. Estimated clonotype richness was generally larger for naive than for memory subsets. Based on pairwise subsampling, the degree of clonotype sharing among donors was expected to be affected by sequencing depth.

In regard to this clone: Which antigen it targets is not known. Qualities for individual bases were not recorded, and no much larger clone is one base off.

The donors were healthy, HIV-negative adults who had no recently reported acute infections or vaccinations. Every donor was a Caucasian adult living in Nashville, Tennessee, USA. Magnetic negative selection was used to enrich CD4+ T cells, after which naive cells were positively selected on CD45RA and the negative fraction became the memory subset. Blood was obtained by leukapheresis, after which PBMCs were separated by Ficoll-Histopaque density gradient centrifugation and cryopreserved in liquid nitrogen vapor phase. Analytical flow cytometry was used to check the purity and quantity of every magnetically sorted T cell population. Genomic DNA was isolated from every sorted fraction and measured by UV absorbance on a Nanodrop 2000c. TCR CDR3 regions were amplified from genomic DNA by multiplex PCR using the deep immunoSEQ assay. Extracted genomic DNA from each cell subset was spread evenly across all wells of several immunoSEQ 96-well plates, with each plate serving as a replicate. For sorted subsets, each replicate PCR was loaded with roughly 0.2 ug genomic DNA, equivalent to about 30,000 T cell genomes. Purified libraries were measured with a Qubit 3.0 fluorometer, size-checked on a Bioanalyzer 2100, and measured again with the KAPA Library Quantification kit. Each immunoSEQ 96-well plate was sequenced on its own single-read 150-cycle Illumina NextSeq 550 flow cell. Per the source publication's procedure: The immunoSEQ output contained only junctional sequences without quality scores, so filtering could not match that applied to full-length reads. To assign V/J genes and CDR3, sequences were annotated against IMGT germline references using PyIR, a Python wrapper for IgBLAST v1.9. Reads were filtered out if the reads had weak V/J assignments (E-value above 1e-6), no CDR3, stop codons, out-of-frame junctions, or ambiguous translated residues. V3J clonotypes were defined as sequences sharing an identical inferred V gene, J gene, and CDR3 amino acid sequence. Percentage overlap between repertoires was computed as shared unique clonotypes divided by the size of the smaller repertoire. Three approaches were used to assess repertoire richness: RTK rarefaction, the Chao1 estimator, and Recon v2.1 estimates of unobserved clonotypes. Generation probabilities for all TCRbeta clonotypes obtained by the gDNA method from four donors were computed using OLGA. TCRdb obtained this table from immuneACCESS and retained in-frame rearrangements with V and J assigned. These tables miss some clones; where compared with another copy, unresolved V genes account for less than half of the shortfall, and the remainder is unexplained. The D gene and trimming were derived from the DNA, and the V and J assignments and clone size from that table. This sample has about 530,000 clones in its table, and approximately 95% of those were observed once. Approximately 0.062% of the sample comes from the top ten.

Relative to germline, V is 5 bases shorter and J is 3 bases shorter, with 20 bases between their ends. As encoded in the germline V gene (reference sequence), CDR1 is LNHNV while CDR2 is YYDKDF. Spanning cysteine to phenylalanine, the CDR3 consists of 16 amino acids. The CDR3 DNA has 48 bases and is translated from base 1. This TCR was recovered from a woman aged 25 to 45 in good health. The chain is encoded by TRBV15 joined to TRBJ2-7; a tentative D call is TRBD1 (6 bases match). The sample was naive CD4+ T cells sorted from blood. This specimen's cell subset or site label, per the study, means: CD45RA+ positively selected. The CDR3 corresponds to CATSRTAPAGFYEQYF. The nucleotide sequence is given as TGTGCCACCAGCCGGACAGCCCCAGCAGGCTTCTACGAGCAGTACTTC.